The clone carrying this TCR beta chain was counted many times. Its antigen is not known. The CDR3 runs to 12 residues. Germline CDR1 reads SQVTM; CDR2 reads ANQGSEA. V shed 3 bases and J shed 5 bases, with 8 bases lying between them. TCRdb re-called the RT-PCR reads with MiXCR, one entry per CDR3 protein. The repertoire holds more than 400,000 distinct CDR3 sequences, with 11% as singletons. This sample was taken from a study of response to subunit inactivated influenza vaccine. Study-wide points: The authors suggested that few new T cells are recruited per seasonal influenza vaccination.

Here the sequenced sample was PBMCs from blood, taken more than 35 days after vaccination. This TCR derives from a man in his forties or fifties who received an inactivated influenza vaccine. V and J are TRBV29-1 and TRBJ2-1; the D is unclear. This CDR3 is CSVDGQHNEQFF. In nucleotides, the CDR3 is TGCAGCGTTGACGGTCAACACAATGAGCAGTTCTTC.